This T cell receptor (beta chain) was recorded in a study of cytomegalovirus exposure and HLA in healthy donors. This clone was counted a few times. Antigen specificity is unknown. This CDR3 comprises 16 residues. Between the trimmed V and J ends, which lost 2 bases and 7 bases, there was a span of 20 bases. CDR1 and CDR2 (germline): GTSNPN, SVGIG (reference sequence). The primer mix had 60 Vbeta and 13 Jbeta primers. Libraries were prepared by immunoSEQ multiplex PCR; TCRdb keeps only in-frame clonotypes and omits some of them. The sample carries 95,000 to 150,000 clones, more than 60% recorded once. Findings and caveats of the study: On later analysis, the bulk of CMV-associated TCR beta chains appeared to be HLA-restricted. A few chains tied to CMV proved CMV antigen-specific in vitro.

This TCR was sampled from a man aged 18 to 35 in good health and CMV-seronegative. This chain links TRBV30 with TRBJ2-2; D is possibly TRBD2 (6 bases). Sequencing was performed on PBMCs. The CDR3 sequence is CAWSPPRSGRVGELFF. The CDR3 coding sequence is TGTGCCTGGAGTCCCCCGAGAAGCGGGCGCGTCGGGGAGCTGTTTTTT.